The 12 T cell receptor beta chains reported below all come from one sample, sequenced in a study of T-cell reconstitution after alpha-beta-depleted transplantation in children (dated by TCRdb to between 2015 and 2016). The receptor library was made with PCR. Data came from an Illumina HiSeq 2500. To normalize quantification of the TCRbeta repertoire, the TCR libraries were built with molecular barcoding that relied on unique molecular identifiers. TCRdb trimmed the raw reads at Q25, called clones with MiXCR and kept productive beta chains. CDR3 protein sequences are deduplicated, and each keeps its most common genes and DNA. The sample yields about 610,000 distinct CDR3 sequences; 10% to 13% were counted once. The ten largest make up 4% to 5% of the sample. This specimen consisted of PBMCs from the stem cell graft donor, obtained from the stem cell graft. Receptors originate from a human donor who donated a stem cell graft to a child with acute myeloid leukemia.

The table lists this clonotype with many counts. The chain combines TRBV12-3 or TRBV12-4 with TRBJ2-1, with D uncertain. Trimming left V 5 bases short and J 4 bases short, with 9 bases between. The CDR3 covers 13 residues. The CDR3 bases are TGTGCCAGCAGTGATGGACCTTACAATGAGCAGTTCTTC. Amino acids: CASSDGPYNEQFF.

This clonotype was seen at least ten times. Germline is not matched at one junction end, which may reflect a read error. This sequence joins TRBV7-9 and TRBJ1-5; perhaps TRBD1 as D (6 bases). Germline assignment: CDR1 SEHNR and CDR2 FQNEAQ (reference sequence). This CDR3 region has 14 residues. The CDR3: CASSPGGAGQPQHF. As DNA, the CDR3 is TGCGCCAGCAGTCCCGGGGGCGCGGGTCAGCCCCAGCATTTT.

This clonotype has a handful of counts. The chain combines TRBV15 with TRBJ1-5; D possibly corresponds to TRBD1 (5 bases). Trimming shortened V by 0 bases and J by 11 bases, and 17 bases separated the two germline ends. The CDR3 length is 15 residues. Germline V gene sequence: CDR1 LNHNV, CDR2 YYDKDF (reference sequence). CDR3 amino acids: CATSRERDRLGTQHF. The CDR3, as DNA: TGTGCCACCAGCAGAGAAAGGGACCGCCTGGGGACCCAGCATTTT.

The chain has TRBV20-1 and TRBJ1-2, with a tentative D call TRBD1 (5 bases). This CDR3 region has 11 residues. From germline, CDR1 is DFQATT and CDR2 SNEGSKA (reference sequence). Trimming shortened V by 6 bases and J by 8 bases, and 13 bases separated the two germline ends. The CDR3 sequence is CSAGPPGGYTF. CDR3 sequence (DNA): TGCAGTGCGGGGCCCCCCGGGGGCTACACCTTC.

The chain joins TRBV29-1 to TRBJ2-5; 8 positions agree with TRBD2. CDR1 and CDR2 from the germline V gene are SQVTM and ANQGSEA. The CDR3 sequence is 15 residues long. With 6 bases clipped from V and 5 bases from J, the junction kept 14 bases outside the gene matches. The CDR3 loop reads CSVYTGLELSETQYF. DNA for the CDR3: TGCAGCGTCTACACGGGACTAGAACTCAGCGAGACCCAGTACTTC.

This clonotype has only a few counts. J is TRBJ2-7 and V is TRBV5-1; D remains ambiguous. Germline assignment: CDR1 SGHRS and CDR2 YFSETQ. This CDR3 is built from 12 residues. Deletions cut 4 bases from V and 4 bases from J, with 9 bases between. CDR3 in DNA: TGCGCCAGCAGCACCGAGAGGTACGAGCAGTACTTC. This gives the protein CASSTERYEQYF.

The gene calls are TRBV12-3 or TRBV12-4 and TRBJ2-6; D gene uncertain. This CDR3 is built from 15 residues. V was pared by 10 bases and J by 2 bases, with 15 bases between. The CDR3, as DNA: TGTGCCACCGAGCCGGACGGACCTGGGGCCAACGTCCTGACTTTC. As protein: CATEPDGPGANVLTF.

This clonotype has a count of ten or more. The gene calls are TRBV29-1 and TRBJ2-3; 8 bases map to TRBD2. Germline V gives CDR1 SQVTM, CDR2 ANQGSEA. J gave up 3 bases and V 8 bases, and 10 bases lay outside the gene matches. The CDR3 extends over 14 amino acids. The CDR3 loop is CSIVGRVETDTQYF. CDR3 nucleotides: TGCAGCATCGTCGGGAGGGTAGAAACAGATACGCAGTATTTT.

The sample holds many counts of this clonotype. V usage is TRBV10-3 and J usage is TRBJ2-7, with D tentatively TRBD1 or TRBD2 (6 bases each). The germline V and J ends were trimmed by 8 bases and 0 bases, with 14 bases remaining between them. The CDR3 spans 14 residues. Germline loops: CDR1 ENHRY, CDR2 SYGVKD. In DNA form, the CDR3 reads TGTGCCATCCAGGGGACTGATTACTCCTACGAGCAGTACTTC. Translation gives CAIQGTDYSYEQYF.

This clonotype has only a few counts. The V call is TRBV27, the J call TRBJ1-1, with no clear D. Germline V gives CDR1 MNHEY, CDR2 SMNVEV (reference sequence). Trimming stripped 3 bases from V and 0 bases from J, with 8 bases between. The CDR3 has 14 residues. The DNA for the CDR3 is TGTGCCAGCAGTTTTATGGGAGTGAACACTGAAGCTTTCTTT. Its translation is CASSFMGVNTEAFF.

V and J are TRBV20-1 and TRBJ2-3; weak D call: TRBD2 (6 bases). CDR1 DFQATT and CDR2 SNEGSKA come from the germline V gene (reference sequence). This CDR3 spans 12 amino acids. Trimming removed 5 bases at V and 3 bases at J, with 9 bases between. DNA for the CDR3: TGCAGTGCTTACGGGAGTACAGATACGCAGTATTTT. The encoded protein is CSAYGSTDTQYF.

The chain recombines TRBV15 with TRBJ2-3; possible D gene TRBD2, 7 bases. The CDR3 covers 15 residues. The germline V gene encodes CDR1 LNHNV and CDR2 YYDKDF (reference sequence). Deletions cut 0 bases from V and 1 base from J, with 8 bases between. The CDR3 protein is CATSREGGGTDTQYF. The CDR3 DNA reads TGTGCCACCAGCAGAGAAGGGGGGGGCACAGATACGCAGTATTTT.